Presented here are 9 T cell receptor beta chains from one specimen sequenced in a study of blood T cell repertoires in COVID-19. TCRdb's table, derived via immunoSEQ multiplex PCR, lists solely in-frame clones and lacks some. The sample includes about 270,000 clones, about 80% of them seen just once. Specimen: peripheral blood. All receptors derive from a human donor in a cohort sampled during active COVID-19.

The gene calls are TRBV29-1 and TRBJ1-1; possible D gene TRBD1, 5 bases. Deletions cut 4 bases from V and 6 bases from J, with 9 bases between. Looked up from germline, CDR1 is SQVTM and CDR2 is ANQGSEA. This CDR3 spans 11 amino acids. CDR3 region: CSVVRVAEAFF. The CDR3 DNA follows: TGCAGCGTTGTCAGGGTGGCTGAAGCTTTCTTT.

The chain couples TRBV7-2 to TRBJ2-7; 9 positions agree with TRBD1. Germline assignment: CDR1 SGHTA and CDR2 FQGNSA. Unmatched junction bases numbered 6, after V lost 2 bases and J lost 7 bases. The CDR3 loop spans 14 amino acids. CDR3 in DNA: TGTGCCAGCAGCTTATCACAGGGGGCGAGGGAGCAGTACTTC. Its translation is CASSLSQGAREQYF.

The V gene is TRBV2, the J gene TRBJ2-1; 13 bases are a match to TRBD2. This CDR3 has 13 amino acids. Germline CDR1 and CDR2: SNHLY and FYNNEI. Trimming removed 10 bases from V and 7 bases from J; junction bases left unmatched: 4. The DNA for the CDR3 is TGTGCCAACGCGGGACTAGCGGGAAATGAGCAGTTCTTC. Amino acids: CANAGLAGNEQFF.

The CDR3 loop is CASSQASGVSGQYF. In DNA form, the CDR3 reads TGCGCCAGCTCCCAGGCTAGCGGTGTTTCGGGCCAGTACTTC. V gene TRBV10-2 combines with J gene TRBJ2-5; TRBD2 aligns across 7 bases. Germline V gene lookup returns CDR1 WSHSY and CDR2 SAAADI. The CDR3 is made up of 14 amino acids. V was pared by 8 bases and J by 10 bases, with 16 bases of the junction left unmatched.

The chain recombines TRBV6-6 with TRBJ2-4; D perhaps matches TRBD1 (6 bases). CDR1 and CDR2 (germline): MNHNY, SVGAGI (reference sequence). There are 15 residues in the CDR3. The V and J ends lost 0 bases and 2 bases respectively, with 8 bases between them. CDR3 amino acids: CASSYSQGTKNIQYF. In DNA form, the CDR3 reads TGTGCCAGCAGTTACTCTCAGGGGACCAAAAACATTCAGTACTTC.

The chain combines TRBV7-2 with TRBJ2-3, with TRBD2 identical over 9 bases. CDR3 length: 15 residues. With 5 bases clipped from V and 2 bases from J, the junction kept 5 bases outside the gene matches. From germline, CDR1 is SGHTA and CDR2 FQGNSA. This CDR3 reads CASSTGLANTDTQYF. DNA for the CDR3: TGTGCCAGCAGCACCGGACTAGCGAACACAGATACGCAGTATTTT.

V is TRBV10-1 and J is TRBJ1-5; D possibly corresponds to TRBD1 (6 bases). V gave up 6 bases and J gave up 4 bases, with 19 bases separating them. Germline V lookup: CDR1 WNHNN, CDR2 SYGVQD (reference sequence). The CDR3 consists of 16 residues. The CDR3: CASRTTRDRRNQPQHF. In nucleotides, the CDR3 is TGCGCCAGCAGGACAACCAGAGACAGGAGGAATCAGCCCCAGCATTTT.

This clone has only one observation. The chain carries TRBV5-1 and TRBJ2-7; TRBD1 matches at 9 bases. CDR1 SGHRS and CDR2 YFSETQ come from the germline V gene. Germline trimming cut 1 base from V and 5 bases from J; bases unmatched to any gene: 1. The CDR3 sequence is 13 residues long. The chain's CDR3 is CASSLTGGHEQYF. The CDR3 region has the DNA TGCGCCAGCAGCTTGACAGGGGGCCACGAGCAGTACTTC.

This clone was detected only once. The chain is built from TRBV5-8 and TRBJ1-5; TRBD1 matches at 8 bases. The trim removed 5 bases at V and 1 base at J, leaving 8 bases unmatched. The CDR3 contains 16 residues. CDR1 SGHTS and CDR2 YDEGEE come from the germline V gene. CDR3 nucleotide sequence: TGTGCCAGCAGGAAAGGACAGGGAATAAGCAATCAGCCCCAGCATTTT. It encodes CASRKGQGISNQPQHF.